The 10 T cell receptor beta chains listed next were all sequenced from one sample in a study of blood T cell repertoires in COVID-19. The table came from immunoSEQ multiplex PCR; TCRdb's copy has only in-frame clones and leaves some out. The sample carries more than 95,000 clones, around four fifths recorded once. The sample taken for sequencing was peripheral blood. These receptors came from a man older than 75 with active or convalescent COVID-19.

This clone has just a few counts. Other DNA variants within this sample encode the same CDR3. CDR3 in DNA: TGCGCCAGCAGCCGGGACAGCATGAACACTGAAGCTTTCTTT. Translation: CASSRDSMNTEAFF. The V gene is TRBV5-1, the J gene TRBJ1-1; TRBD1 aligns across 7 bases. Germline CDR1 is SGHRS and CDR2 is YFSETQ. The CDR3 runs 14 residues. Trimming cost V 4 bases and J 0 bases; bases outside gene matches: 3. The full variable domain, in which reference TRBV5-1 and TRBJ1-1 provide the parts outside the CDR3, is KAGVTQTPRYLIKTRGQQVTLSCSPISGHRSVSWYQQTPGQGLQFLFEYFSETQRNKGNFPGRFSGRQFSNSRSEMNVSTLELGDSALYLCASSRDSMNTEAFFGQGTRLTVV.

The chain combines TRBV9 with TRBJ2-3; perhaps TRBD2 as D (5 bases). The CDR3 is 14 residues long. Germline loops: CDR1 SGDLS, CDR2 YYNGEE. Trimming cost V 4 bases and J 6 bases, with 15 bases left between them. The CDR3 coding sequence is TGTGCCAGCAGCCCTTTCTTAGGACTGGATACGCAGTATTTT. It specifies CASSPFLGLDTQYF.

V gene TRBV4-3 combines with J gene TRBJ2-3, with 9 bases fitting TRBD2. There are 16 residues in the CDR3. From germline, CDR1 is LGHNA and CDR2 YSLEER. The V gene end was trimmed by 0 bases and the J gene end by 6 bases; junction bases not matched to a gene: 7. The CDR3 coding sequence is TGCGCCAGCAGCCAAGAGCGGCTAGCGGGGTCCGATACGCAGTATTTT. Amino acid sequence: CASSQERLAGSDTQYF.

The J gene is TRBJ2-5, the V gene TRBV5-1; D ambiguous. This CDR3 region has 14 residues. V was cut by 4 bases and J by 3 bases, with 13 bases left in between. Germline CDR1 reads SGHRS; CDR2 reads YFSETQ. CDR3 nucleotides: TGCGCCAGCAGCGGGTTTCTGCTAGAAGAGACCCAGTACTTC. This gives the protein CASSGFLLEETQYF. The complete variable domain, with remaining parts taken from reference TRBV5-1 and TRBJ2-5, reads KAGVTQTPRYLIKTRGQQVTLSCSPISGHRSVSWYQQTPGQGLQFLFEYFSETQRNKGNFPGRFSGRQFSNSRSEMNVSTLELGDSALYLCASSGFLLEETQYFGPGTRLLVL.

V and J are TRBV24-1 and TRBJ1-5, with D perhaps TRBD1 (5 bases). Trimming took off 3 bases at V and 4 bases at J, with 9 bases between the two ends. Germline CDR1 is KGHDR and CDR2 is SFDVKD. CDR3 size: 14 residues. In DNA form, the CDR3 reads TGTGCCACCAGTGATACCGACAGTAATCAGCCCCAGCATTTT. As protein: CATSDTDSNQPQHF.

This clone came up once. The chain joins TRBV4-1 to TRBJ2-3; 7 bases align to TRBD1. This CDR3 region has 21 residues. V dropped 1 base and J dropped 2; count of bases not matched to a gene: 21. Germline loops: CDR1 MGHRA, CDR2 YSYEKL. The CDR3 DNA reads TGCGCCAGCAGCCAAGGCCCTCCGGGACAGTTTAGCTTGGGAGCCACAGATACGCAGTATTTT. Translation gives CASSQGPPGQFSLGATDTQYF.

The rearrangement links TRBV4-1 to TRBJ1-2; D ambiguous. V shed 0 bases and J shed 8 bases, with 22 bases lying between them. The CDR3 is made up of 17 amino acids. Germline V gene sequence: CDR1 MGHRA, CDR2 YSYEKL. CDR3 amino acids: CASSQDQYYTRERGYTF. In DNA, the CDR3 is TGCGCCAGCAGCCAAGATCAATATTACACCCGCGAGCGGGGCTACACCTTC.

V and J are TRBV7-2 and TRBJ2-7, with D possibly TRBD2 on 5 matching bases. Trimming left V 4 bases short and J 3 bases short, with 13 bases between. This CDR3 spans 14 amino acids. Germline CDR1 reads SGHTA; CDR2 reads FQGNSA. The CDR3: CASSYRGSVYEQYF. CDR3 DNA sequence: TGTGCCAGCAGCTACCGAGGTAGCGTCTACGAGCAGTACTTC.

CDR3 coding DNA: TGTGCCAGCAGCCCCAGGGCACCATTCTATGGCTACACCTTC. Translating it yields CASSPRAPFYGYTF. The chain links TRBV6-2 or TRBV6-3 to TRBJ1-2, with a weak D call TRBD1 (5 bases). This CDR3 has 14 amino acids. The V gene lost 6 bases and the J gene lost 4 bases, with 15 bases spanning the gap. Germline loops: CDR1 MNHEY, CDR2 SVGEGT.

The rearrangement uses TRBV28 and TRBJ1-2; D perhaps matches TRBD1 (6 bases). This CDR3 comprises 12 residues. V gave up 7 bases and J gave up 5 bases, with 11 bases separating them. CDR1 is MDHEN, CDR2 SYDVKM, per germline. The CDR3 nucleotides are TGTGCCAGCAAGGGGGTCGGGTATGGCTACACCTTC. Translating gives CASKGVGYGYTF.